The 6 T cell receptor beta chains below all came from one sample that was sequenced in a study of graft-versus-host responses after intestinal transplantation. Assay: immunoSEQ multiplex PCR; the TCRdb copy retains only in-frame clones and omits some. Found here are some 6,600 clones, less than 40% of them singletons; the top ten hold around 3.9%. This specimen consisted of alloreactive CD4+ T cells from a mixed lymphocyte reaction culture, obtained before transplantation. The subset denotes: CFSE-low proliferating T cells sorted from roughly six-day pre-transplant mixed lymphocyte reaction (GvH or HvG direction). The receptors were gathered from a human patient who was an organ donor for intestinal transplantation.

This clone has just a few counts. This chain connects TRBV11-3 to TRBJ1-2, with 7 bases that match TRBD1. Germline lookup yields CDR1 SGHNT and CDR2 YENEEA. V dropped 5 bases and J dropped 1; count of bases not matched to a gene: 7. This CDR3 has 15 amino acids. The CDR3 DNA follows: TGTGCCAGCAGCCCCCTCGGGACAGTTAACTATGGCTACACCTTC. It translates to CASSPLGTVNYGYTF.

The gene calls are TRBV7-8 and TRBJ2-3; D is possibly TRBD2 (6 bases). V lost 1 base and J lost 2, with 7 bases in between. CDR3 length: 14 residues. CDR1 is SGHVS and CDR2 is FQNEAQ in the germline V gene. The DNA for the CDR3 is TGTGCCAGCAGCTTAGTAGCGGACACAGATACGCAGTATTTT. As protein: CASSLVADTDTQYF.

Written as DNA, the CDR3 is TGTGCCAGCAGCCTACAGACAGGGCCTATATTCGAGACCCAGTACTTC. Its protein product is CASSLQTGPIFETQYF. The V gene is TRBV5-8, the J gene TRBJ2-5, with 7 bases lining up with TRBD1. The CDR3 is 16 amino acids. Per the germline V gene, CDR1 is SGHTS and CDR2 is YDEGEE. The ends lost 4 bases at V and 5 bases at J; junction bases unmatched: 14.

The chain is built from TRBV2 and TRBJ1-3; D perhaps matches TRBD1 (5 bases). Germline V gives CDR1 SNHLY, CDR2 FYNNEI. This CDR3 has 14 amino acids. V dropped 9 bases and J dropped 3 bases, with 15 bases sitting between them. The CDR3 DNA reads TGTGCCAGTACCCAGGCGGGACTTGGAAACACCATATATTTT. Its protein is CASTQAGLGNTIYF.

This clone was picked up a small number of times. V is TRBV29-1 and J is TRBJ2-3, with 10 positions matching TRBD2. CDR1 SQVTM and CDR2 ANQGSEA come from the germline V gene. The CDR3 is 16 amino acids. V dropped 3 bases and J dropped 0; count of bases not matched to a gene: 6. This CDR3 is CSVDRLAGDSTDTQYF. CDR3 sequence (DNA): TGCAGCGTTGACCGTCTAGCGGGGGATAGCACAGATACGCAGTATTTT.

The chain recombines TRBV11-2 with TRBJ1-2, with D hard to call. The CDR3 has 13 amino acids. The ends were cut back, 3 bases at V and 4 bases at J, with 9 bases in the middle. CDR1 is SGHAT and CDR2 is FQNNGV in the germline V gene. The CDR3: CASSLGGVYGYTF. The CDR3 region has the DNA TGTGCCAGCAGCTTGGGAGGTGTCTATGGCTACACCTTC. Looking up the rest from reference TRBV11-2 and TRBJ1-2 gives the full variable domain: EAGVAQSPRYKIIEKRQSVAFWCNPISGHATLYWYQQILGQGPKLLIQFQNNGVVDDSQLPKDRFSAERLKGVDSTLKIQPAKLEDSAVYLCASSLGGVYGYTFGSGTRLTVV.